Below are 18 T cell receptor beta chains sequenced from a single sample in a study of T cells after yellow fever vaccination. TCRdb reprocessed the 5' RACE reads via MiXCR and lists one record per CDR3 protein. The data hold 550,000 to 750,000 distinct CDR3 sequences, with around an eighth observed a single time. Source: PBMCs, taken on the day of the yellow fever booster vaccination. The receptors were sampled from a man younger than 45 who received the YFV17D yellow fever vaccine.

The chain is built from TRBV5-1 and TRBJ1-1, with D possibly matching TRBD1 (5 bases). CDR3 length: 13 residues. V was clipped by 5 bases and J by 3 bases, with 11 bases between them. In germline, CDR1 is SGHRS, CDR2 YFSETQ. CDR3 loop: CASSSGIHTEAFF. In DNA, the CDR3 is TGCGCCAGCAGTTCAGGGATCCACACTGAAGCTTTCTTT. Based on the CDR3 plus reference TRBV5-1 and TRBJ1-1, the full variable domain is KAGVTQTPRYLIKTRGQQVTLSCSPISGHRSVSWYQQTPGQGLQFLFEYFSETQRNKGNFPGRFSGRQFSNSRSEMNVSTLELGDSALYLCASSSGIHTEAFFGQGTRLTVV.

The CDR3 protein is CSAIASRGTDTQYF. In DNA, the CDR3 is TGCAGTGCAATCGCCTCGAGAGGTACAGATACGCAGTATTTT. J is TRBJ2-3 and V is TRBV20-1; D is undetermined. The germline V and J ends were trimmed by 6 bases and 3 bases, with 16 bases remaining between them. There are 14 residues in the CDR3. CDR1 is DFQATT and CDR2 is SNEGSKA in the germline V gene (reference sequence).

The chain joins TRBV15 to TRBJ1-5; a possible D gene is TRBD1 (6 bases). The CDR3 loop spans 13 amino acids. Trimming left V 3 bases short and J 4 bases short, with 7 bases between. Germline V lookup: CDR1 LNHNV, CDR2 YYDKDF (reference sequence). The DNA for the CDR3 is TGTGCCACCAGCAGTCAGGGGAATCAGCCCCAGCATTTT. This encodes CATSSQGNQPQHF.

The chain joins TRBV7-6 to TRBJ2-6; maybe TRBD1 (6 bases). The germline V gene encodes CDR1 SGHVS and CDR2 FNYEAQ. The germline V and J ends were trimmed by 1 base and 2 bases, with 15 bases remaining between them. This CDR3 contains 18 residues. The CDR3 here is CASSLGPLTGTGANVLTF. CDR3 in DNA: TGTGCCAGCAGCTTAGGTCCACTAACAGGGACTGGGGCCAACGTCCTGACTTTC.

This clonotype has only a few counts. The chain couples TRBV29-1 to TRBJ1-1, with 7 bases matching TRBD1. V lost 6 bases, J lost 2 bases, and 6 bases stayed unmatched. CDR1 and CDR2 (germline): SQVTM, ANQGSEA. The CDR3 has 13 residues. The CDR3, as DNA: TGCAGCGTCCGCCGGGACAGCAACACTGAAGCTTTCTTT. Translation: CSVRRDSNTEAFF.

This clonotype has just a few counts. V usage is TRBV9 and J usage is TRBJ2-7, with 12 bases identical to TRBD1. The germline V gene encodes CDR1 SGDLS and CDR2 YYNGEE. This CDR3 comprises 16 residues. V gave up 3 bases and J gave up 5 bases; unmatched junction bases: 9. CDR3 loop: CASSGTPGQGAHEQYF. The CDR3 DNA sequence: TGTGCCAGCAGCGGCACCCCGGGACAGGGGGCCCACGAGCAGTACTTC.

This clonotype showed up many times. This chain connects TRBV5-1 to TRBJ2-5; D is unresolved. The germline V and J ends were trimmed by 0 bases and 5 bases, with 8 bases remaining between them. Germline assignment: CDR1 SGHRS and CDR2 YFSETQ. The CDR3 length is 13 residues. CDR3 protein: CASSLDLGETQYF. CDR3 in DNA: TGCGCCAGCAGCTTGGACCTCGGGGAGACCCAGTACTTC.

This clonotype has a handful of counts. The chain has TRBV5-1 and TRBJ2-1; D might be TRBD2 (5 bases). The V end lost 0 bases, the J end lost 0 bases, and 13 bases lay between the germline ends. Germline V gene sequence: CDR1 SGHRS, CDR2 YFSETQ. The CDR3 length is 17 residues. DNA of the CDR3: TGCGCCAGCAGCTTGGATTCTCGGGGAACCTCCTACAATGAGCAGTTCTTC. Residues: CASSLDSRGTSYNEQFF.

This clonotype was seen more than once but under ten times. The rearrangement joins TRBV10-3 to TRBJ2-7; 9 bases are a match to TRBD1. Germline CDR1 ENHRY, CDR2 SYGVKD. The CDR3 extends over 13 amino acids. After removal of 11 bases from V and 3 bases from J, the junction contained 8 bases not matched to a gene. Written as DNA, the CDR3 is TGTGCCGCCCGGACAGGGGACGGCTACGAGCAGTACTTC. Protein: CAARTGDGYEQYF.

This clonotype was seen only a few times. This chain connects TRBV29-1 to TRBJ2-7; TRBD1 is a possible D gene (6 bases). V was pared by 6 bases and J by 3 bases, with 21 bases between. CDR3 length: 15 amino acids. Germline V gives CDR1 SQVTM, CDR2 ANQGSEA. The CDR3 is CSVTVRDNPDYEQYF. CDR3 bases: TGCAGCGTGACCGTCCGGGACAACCCTGACTACGAGCAGTACTTC.

This clonotype was seen more than once but under ten times. The V and J genes are TRBV29-1 and TRBJ2-2, with TRBD2 matching 12 bases. Germline CDR1 SQVTM, CDR2 ANQGSEA. The junction had 8 bases not matched to a gene; V was cut back by 7 bases and J by 5 bases. CDR3 length: 15 amino acids. The CDR3 DNA follows: TGCAGCGCTGGTCTTCTAGCGGGAGGGACCGGGGAGCTGTTTTTT. Its translation: CSAGLLAGGTGELFF.

Only a few counts were recorded for this clonotype. The CDR3 here is CASSLSERRVGGNQETQYF. The CDR3 DNA follows: TGTGCCAGCAGCTTGTCTGAGAGACGCGTTGGCGGGAACCAAGAGACCCAGTACTTC. This chain uses TRBV5-6 with TRBJ2-5; D perhaps matches TRBD2 (6 bases). CDR3 size: 19 residues. The germline gives CDR1 SGHDT, CDR2 YYEEEE. V was cut by 1 base and J by 0 bases, with 22 bases left in between.

This clonotype has just a few counts. The rearrangement links TRBV27 to TRBJ2-2; no clear D gene. The V end lost 10 bases, the J end lost 0 bases, and 12 bases lay between the germline ends. The CDR3 contains 14 residues. Germline lookup yields CDR1 MNHEY and CDR2 SMNVEV (reference sequence). The CDR3, as DNA: TGTGCCATCACGACAATTGCGAACACCGGGGAGCTGTTTTTT. Translation: CAITTIANTGELFF.

The rearrangement uses TRBV10-3 and TRBJ2-2, with D uncertain. Germline values: CDR1 ENHRY, CDR2 SYGVKD. Deletions cut 3 bases from V and 7 bases from J, with 9 bases between. The CDR3 runs 13 residues. The CDR3 is CAISDLSGGELFF. In DNA, the CDR3 is TGTGCCATCAGTGACCTTAGTGGCGGGGAGCTGTTTTTT.

V usage is TRBV5-5 and J usage is TRBJ2-1, with a possible D match to TRBD2 (6 bases). The V gene lost 1 base and the J gene lost 3 bases, with 11 bases spanning the gap. CDR1 and CDR2 (germline): SGHKS, YYEKEE (reference sequence). The CDR3 has 15 amino acids. CDR3 in amino acids: CASSLTSPNYNEQFF. The DNA for the CDR3 is TGTGCCAGCAGCTTGACTAGCCCGAACTACAATGAGCAGTTCTTC. The full variable domain, completed using reference TRBV5-5 and TRBJ2-1, is DAGVTQSPTHLIKTRGQQVTLRCSPISGHKSVSWYQQVLGQGPQFIFQYYEKEERGRGNFPDRFSARQFPNYSSELNVNALLLGDSALYLCASSLTSPNYNEQFFGPGTRLTVL.

In its sample, this clonotype was seen a few times. The genes are TRBV20-1 and TRBJ2-7; 9 nucleotides match TRBD1. The germline CDR1 and CDR2 sequences are DFQATT and SNEGSKA (reference sequence). The CDR3 is 14 residues long. The junction had 4 bases not matched to a gene; V was cut back by 4 bases and J by 0 bases. The CDR3 spells CSATRDRDSYEQYF. DNA for the CDR3: TGCAGTGCTACCCGGGACAGGGACTCCTACGAGCAGTACTTC.

The chain combines TRBV7-6 with TRBJ2-3; 10 bases are a match to TRBD2. CDR1 is SGHVS and CDR2 is FNYEAQ in the germline V gene. V shed 3 bases and J 6 bases; nucleotides not matched to a gene: 3. The CDR3 extends over 14 amino acids. CDR3 coding DNA: TGTGCCAGCAGCTTCCCGACTAGCGGGGATACGCAGTATTTT. It translates to CASSFPTSGDTQYF.

The chain employs TRBV3-1 and TRBJ2-5; D is perhaps TRBD1 (5 bases). Germline V gene lookup returns CDR1 LGHDT and CDR2 YNNKEL (reference sequence). The CDR3 is 16 residues long. The V gene lost 0 bases and the J gene lost 6 bases, with 17 bases spanning the gap. The CDR3 region has the DNA TGTGCCAGCAGCCAAGATCAATTCCCAGGGCTGAAGACCCAGTACTTC. This codes for CASSQDQFPGLKTQYF.